This is a list of T cell receptor beta chains from one sample in a study of T cells in Graves' hyperthyroidism and ophthalmopathy. TCRdb reprocessed the multiplex PCR reads with MiXCR, giving one entry per CDR3 protein. The data show more than 450,000 distinct CDR3 sequences, approximately 15% seen once. Sequences were obtained from blood. These receptors all come from a woman aged 40 to 50 with Graves' hyperthyroidism. The CDR3 runs from the conserved cysteine through the conserved F or W. D genes are given only for firm matches. Clone sizes are given selectively: once, few, many, or a class where the clone is expanded.

J gene | clone size | V gene | D gene | CDR3 protein | CDR3 DNA
TRBJ2-1 | . | TRBV20-1 | TRBD2 | CSATRLAGEGPPGNEQFF | TGCAGTGCTACACGACTAGCGGGAGAAGGGCCTCCGGGGAATGAGCAGTTCTTC
TRBJ1-1 | once | TRBV28 | TRBD1 | CASSSSTGRITEAFF | TGTGCCAGCAGTTCCTCGACAGGGCGGATAACTGAAGCTTTCTTT
TRBJ2-1 | many | TRBV2 | . | CASSFDYNEQFF | TGTGCCAGCAGTTTTGACTACAATGAGCAGTTCTTC
TRBJ2-3 | many | TRBV11-2 | TRBD2 | CASSFLGLAGVGTDTQYF | TGTGCCAGCAGCTTCCTGGGACTAGCGGGAGTAGGGACAGATACGCAGTATTTT
TRBJ2-7 | few | TRBV9 | . | CASSVKQETYEQYF | TGTGCCAGCAGCGTAAAGCAGGAAACCTACGAGCAGTACTTC
TRBJ2-7 | many | TRBV20-1 | TRBD2 | CSAPTSGSTYEQYF | TGCAGTGCACCCACTAGCGGGAGTACCTACGAGCAGTACTTC
TRBJ2-7 | few | TRBV7-9 | . | CASSLGSGPISYEQYF | TGTGCCAGCAGCTTAGGTTCAGGACCAATCTCCTACGAGCAGTACTTC
TRBJ2-1 | many | TRBV5-1 | TRBD2 | CASSTAGGPAGASYNEQFF | TGCGCCAGCAGCACCGCGGGAGGGCCGGCTGGGGCCTCCTACAATGAGCAGTTCTTC
TRBJ2-2 | . | TRBV27 | . | CASSLSVSNTGELFF | TGTGCCAGCAGCCTTAGCGTTTCGAACACCGGGGAGCTGTTTTTT
TRBJ1-1 | . | TRBV19 | TRBD1 | CASGTDRVGNTEAFF | TGTGCCAGTGGAACGGACAGGGTGGGGAACACTGAAGCTTTCTTT
TRBJ1-1 | . | TRBV9 | . | CASSATRDRHTEAFF | TGTGCCAGCAGCGCGACGCGGGACCGACACACTGAAGCTTTCTTT
TRBJ2-1 | . | TRBV19 | . | CASSIWSGGAYNEQFF | TGTGCCAGTAGTATTTGGTCCGGGGGTGCCTACAATGAGCAGTTCTTC
TRBJ2-5 | many | TRBV7-2 | TRBD2 | CASSLTRESRGTQYF | TGTGCCAGCAGCTTAACGCGGGAGTCACGGGGGACCCAGTACTTC
TRBJ2-1 | many | TRBV20-1 | TRBD2 | CSAPRLAGEGNEQFF | TGCAGTGCCCCCCGGCTAGCGGGAGAAGGGAATGAGCAGTTCTTC
TRBJ2-2 | . | TRBV2 | TRBD2 | CASTLGLAGVSGELFF | TGTGCCAGCACGTTGGGACTAGCGGGAGTCAGCGGGGAGCTGTTTTTT
TRBJ2-1 | . | TRBV10-2 | TRBD2 | CASKISLAGGPGNEQFF | TGCGCCAGCAAAATTAGTCTAGCGGGAGGGCCGGGGAATGAGCAGTTCTTC
TRBJ2-3 | . | TRBV20-1 | TRBD2 | CSARAQLAGNTDTQYF | TGCAGTGCTAGAGCACAACTAGCGGGAAACACAGATACGCAGTATTTT
TRBJ2-1 | many | TRBV7-6 | . | CASSLSGHNEQFF | TGTGCCAGCAGCTTAAGCGGCCACAATGAGCAGTTCTTC
TRBJ2-2 | many | TRBV12-3/TRBV12-4 | . | CASSFARATGELFF | TGTGCCAGCAGTTTTGCGAGGGCCACCGGGGAGCTGTTTTTT
TRBJ1-1 | many | TRBV6-1 | . | CASSKRPVRANTEAFF | TGTGCCAGCAGTAAGCGCCCCGTTAGAGCAAACACTGAAGCTTTCTTT
TRBJ2-7 | many | TRBV28 | TRBD2 | CASSLEVAYRGGLPYEQYF | TGTGCCAGCAGTTTAGAAGTAGCCTATCGGGGGGGACTCCCCTACGAGCAGTACTTC
TRBJ1-2 | many | TRBV7-9 | . | CASSLEGGGRYGYTF | TGTGCCAGCAGCTTAGAAGGTGGAGGACGCTATGGCTACACCTTC
TRBJ2-3 | many | TRBV5-1 | . | CASSSELTKQYF | TGCGCCAGCAGCTCCGAGCTTACTAAGCAGTATTTT
TRBJ1-2 | many | TRBV7-2 | . | CASSLGGGYGYTF | TGTGCCAGCAGTCTCGGGGGAGGCTATGGCTACACCTTC
TRBJ2-2 | . | TRBV15 | TRBD2 | CATSPRGGANTGELFF | TGTGCCACCAGCCCCCGGGGGGGGGCGAACACCGGGGAGCTGTTTTTT
TRBJ2-2 | few | TRBV28 | . | CASSLRRAGNGELFF | TGTGCCAGCAGTTTACGGAGGGCAGGGAACGGGGAGCTGTTTTTT
TRBJ1-4 | . | TRBV19 | . | CASSQTATNEKLFF | TGTGCCAGTAGCCAGACAGCAACTAATGAAAAACTGTTTTTT
TRBJ2-7 | many | TRBV6-5 | . | CASSYSMARDEQYF | TGTGCCAGCAGTTACTCGATGGCGAGGGACGAGCAGTACTTC
TRBJ1-5 | many | TRBV28 | . | CASSLGGGRQPQHF | TGTGCCAGCAGTTTAGGTGGAGGTCGTCAGCCCCAGCATTTT
TRBJ2-2 | many | TRBV30 | TRBD1 | CAWSWRTGNEKTGELFF | TGTGCCTGGAGTTGGCGGACAGGGAACGAAAAAACCGGGGAGCTGTTTTTT
TRBJ2-1 | many | TRBV20-1 | . | CSAPLGSGIF | TGCAGTGCACCTCTGGGAAGCGGTATCTTC
TRBJ2-2 | few | TRBV28 | . | CASSPARTGDIGELFF | TGTGCCAGCAGTCCCGCAAGAACAGGCGACATCGGGGAGCTGTTTTTT
TRBJ2-4 | . | TRBV28 | . | CASSLDSLAKNIQYF | TGTGCCAGCAGTCTGGACAGCCTAGCCAAAAACATTCAGTACTTC
TRBJ2-3 | many | TRBV6-1 | . | CASSGLVTDTQYF | TGTGCCAGCAGTGGACTAGTCACAGATACGCAGTATTTT
TRBJ2-3 | . | TRBV19 | . | CASSIEGRNTDTQYF | TGTGCCAGTAGTATAGAGGGCAGGAACACAGATACGCAGTATTTT
TRBJ2-5 | . | TRBV5-4 | TRBD2 | CASSPSPSGTRGETQYF | TGTGCCAGCAGCCCTTCACCCTCCGGGACTAGGGGAGAGACCCAGTACTTC
TRBJ2-7 | many | TRBV28 | . | CASSSTGQGTPYEQYF | TGTGCCAGCAGTTCGACGGGGCAGGGGACTCCATACGAGCAGTACTTC
TRBJ2-7 | few | TRBV29-1 | . | CSIRTDTSYEQYF | TGCAGCATCAGGACAGATACTTCCTACGAGCAGTACTTC
TRBJ2-1 | few | TRBV7-7 | TRBD2 | CASSTRLATYNEQFF | TGTGCTAGCAGCACCAGACTAGCGACCTACAATGAGCAGTTCTTC
TRBJ1-6 | . | TRBV10-3 | . | CAISAGEVNSPLHF | TGTGCCATCAGTGCAGGGGAAGTAAATTCACCCCTCCACTTT
TRBJ2-7 | few | TRBV4-2 | . | CASSQEEGGAYEQYF | TGTGCCAGCAGCCAAGAGGAGGGAGGAGCCTACGAGCAGTACTTC
TRBJ2-3 | many | TRBV7-3 | . | CASSQMGGSDTQYF | TGTGCCAGCAGCCAAATGGGGGGATCAGATACGCAGTATTTT
TRBJ2-5 | few | TRBV3-1 | TRBD1 | CASSHYRGQETQYF | TGTGCCAGCAGCCACTACAGGGGCCAAGAGACCCAGTACTTC
TRBJ1-6 | many | TRBV20-1 | . | CSARVGQFYSPLHF | TGCAGTGCTAGAGTTGGCCAGTTTTATTCACCCCTCCACTTT
TRBJ1-1 | many | TRBV13 | . | CASSFAEAFF | TGTGCCAGCAGCTTCGCGGAAGCTTTCTTT
TRBJ1-1 | . | TRBV20-1 | . | CSASAGGIGEAFF | TGCAGTGCTAGCGCGGGGGGCATAGGTGAAGCTTTCTTT
TRBJ2-1 | many | TRBV27 | TRBD1 | CASSVRTGYNEQFF | TGTGCCAGCAGTGTGCGGACAGGGTACAATGAGCAGTTCTTC
TRBJ2-3 | . | TRBV2 | . | CATLAVTDTQYF | TGTGCCACGTTAGCGGTCACAGATACGCAGTATTTT
TRBJ1-2 | many | TRBV5-1 | TRBD1 | CASSRDLTRGQYYGYTF | TGCGCCAGCAGCCGCGATCTAACGAGGGGGCAATACTATGGCTACACCTTC
TRBJ1-2 | few | TRBV7-3 | . | CASSLSGGESYGYTF | TGTGCCAGCAGCTTAAGTGGGGGGGAGTCCTATGGCTACACCTTC
TRBJ2-7 | . | TRBV10-1 | . | CASSGTQGAEQYF | TGCGCCAGCAGCGGGACACAGGGCGCCGAGCAGTACTTC
TRBJ2-6 | . | TRBV5-1 | TRBD1 | CASSLMGTVTSGANVLTF | TGCGCCAGCAGCTTGATGGGGACAGTCACCTCTGGGGCCAACGTCCTGACTTTC
TRBJ1-5 | . | TRBV10-3 | . | CAISEPREPQHF | TGTGCCATCAGCGAACCCAGGGAGCCCCAGCATTTT
TRBJ2-3 | . | TRBV4-2 | TRBD2 | CASSQDATSGRTDTQYF | TGTGCCAGCAGCCAAGATGCAACTAGCGGGAGAACAGATACGCAGTATTTT
TRBJ2-3 | . | TRBV20-1 | TRBD1 | CSARKGQGTDTQYF | TGCAGTGCTAGAAAAGGACAGGGAACAGATACGCAGTATTTT
TRBJ1-1 | many | TRBV2 | TRBD1 | CASDGQGSTEAFF | TGTGCCAGCGACGGACAGGGGAGCACTGAAGCTTTCTTT
TRBJ2-3 | many | TRBV5-1 | . | CASSLGVPSGSSTDTQYF | TGCGCCAGCAGCTTGGGGGTTCCCTCCGGGTCTAGCACAGATACGCAGTATTTT
TRBJ1-1 | many | TRBV7-2 | . | CASSLGVGGMNTEAFF | TGTGCCAGCAGCTTAGGAGTCGGCGGCATGAACACTGAAGCTTTCTTT
TRBJ2-5 | many | TRBV5-1 | . | CASSLWTDQETQYF | TGCGCCAGCAGCCTGTGGACAGATCAAGAGACCCAGTACTTC